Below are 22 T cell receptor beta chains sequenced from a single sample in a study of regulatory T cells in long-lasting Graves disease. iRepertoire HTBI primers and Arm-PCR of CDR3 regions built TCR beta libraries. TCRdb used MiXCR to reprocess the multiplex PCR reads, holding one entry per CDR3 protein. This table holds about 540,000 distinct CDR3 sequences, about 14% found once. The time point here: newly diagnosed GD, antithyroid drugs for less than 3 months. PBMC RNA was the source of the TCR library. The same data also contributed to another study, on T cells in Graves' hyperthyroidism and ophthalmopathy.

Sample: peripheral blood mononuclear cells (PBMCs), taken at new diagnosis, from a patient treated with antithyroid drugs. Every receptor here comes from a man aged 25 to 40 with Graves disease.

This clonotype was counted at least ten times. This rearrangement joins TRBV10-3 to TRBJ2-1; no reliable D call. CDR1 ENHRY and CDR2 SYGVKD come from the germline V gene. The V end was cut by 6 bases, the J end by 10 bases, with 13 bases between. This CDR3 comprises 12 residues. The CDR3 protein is CAISLDSTEQFF. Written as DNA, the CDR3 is TGTGCCATCAGCCTTGACTCCACGGAGCAGTTCTTC.

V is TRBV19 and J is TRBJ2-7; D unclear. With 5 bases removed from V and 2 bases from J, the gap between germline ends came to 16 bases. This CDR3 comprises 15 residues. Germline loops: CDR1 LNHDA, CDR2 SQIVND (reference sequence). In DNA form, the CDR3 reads TGTGCCAGTAGTTCCATCTCCTCAGGCCCCTACGAGCAGTACTTC. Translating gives CASSSISSGPYEQYF.

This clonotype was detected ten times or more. The CDR3 nucleotides are TGCGCCAGCAGCGGAGACGGTTACAATGAGCAGTTCTTC. Translating gives CASSGDGYNEQFF. This sequence joins TRBV5-1 and TRBJ2-1; D is unresolved. Germline values: CDR1 SGHRS, CDR2 YFSETQ. With 4 bases removed from V and 4 bases from J, the gap between germline ends came to 9 bases. The CDR3 covers 13 residues.

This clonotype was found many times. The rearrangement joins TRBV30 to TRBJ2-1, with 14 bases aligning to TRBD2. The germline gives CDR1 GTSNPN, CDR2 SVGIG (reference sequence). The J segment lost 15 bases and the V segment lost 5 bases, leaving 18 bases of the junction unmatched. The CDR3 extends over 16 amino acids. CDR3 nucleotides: TGTGCCTGGTCCTTCCTTCCCGGGACTAGCGGGAGAGTGGGGTTCTTC. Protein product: CAWSFLPGTSGRVGFF. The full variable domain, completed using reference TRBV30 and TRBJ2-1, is SQTIHQWPATLVQPVGSPLSLECTVEGTSNPNLYWYRQAAGRGLQLLFYSVGIGQISSEVPQNLSASRPQDRQFILSSKKLLLSDSGFYLCAWSFLPGTSGRVGFFGPGTRLTVL.

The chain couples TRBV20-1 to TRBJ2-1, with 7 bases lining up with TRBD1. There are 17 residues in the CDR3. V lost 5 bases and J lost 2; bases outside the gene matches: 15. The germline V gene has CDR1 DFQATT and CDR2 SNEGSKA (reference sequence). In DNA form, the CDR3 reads TGCAGTGCTGGGGCCCGGGACAGCTTCGGTCCCTACAATGAGCAGTTCTTC. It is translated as CSAGARDSFGPYNEQFF.

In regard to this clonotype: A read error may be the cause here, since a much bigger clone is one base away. CDR3 amino acids: CASSLWSSGIYEQYF. In DNA form, the CDR3 reads TGTGCCAGCAGCTTATGGTCTAGCGGCATCTACGAGCAGTACTTC. This rearrangement joins TRBV7-2 to TRBJ2-7, with TRBD2 matching over 7 bases. In germline, CDR1 is SGHTA, CDR2 FQGNSA. With 2 bases clipped from V and 3 bases from J, the junction kept 7 bases outside the gene matches. This CDR3 is built from 15 residues.

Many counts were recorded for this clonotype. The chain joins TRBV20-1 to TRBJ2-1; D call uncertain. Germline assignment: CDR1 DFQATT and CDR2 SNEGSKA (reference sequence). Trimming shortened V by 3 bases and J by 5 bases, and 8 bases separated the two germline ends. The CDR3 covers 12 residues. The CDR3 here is CSASPDNNEQFF. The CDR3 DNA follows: TGCAGTGCTAGTCCGGATAACAATGAGCAGTTCTTC.

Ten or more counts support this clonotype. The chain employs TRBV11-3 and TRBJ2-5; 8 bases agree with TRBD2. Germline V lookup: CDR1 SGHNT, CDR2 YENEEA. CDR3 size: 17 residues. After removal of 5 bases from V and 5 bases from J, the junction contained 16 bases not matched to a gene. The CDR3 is CASSRPPGLAEVETQYF. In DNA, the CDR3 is TGTGCCAGCAGCAGACCACCCGGACTAGCAGAAGTGGAGACCCAGTACTTC.

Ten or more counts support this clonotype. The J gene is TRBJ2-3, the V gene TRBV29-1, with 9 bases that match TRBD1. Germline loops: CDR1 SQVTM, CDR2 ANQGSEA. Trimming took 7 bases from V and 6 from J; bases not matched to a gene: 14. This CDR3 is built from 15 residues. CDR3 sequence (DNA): TGCAGCGGGTCGGGAACAGGGGGCGATGCCGATACGCAGTATTTT. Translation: CSGSGTGGDADTQYF.

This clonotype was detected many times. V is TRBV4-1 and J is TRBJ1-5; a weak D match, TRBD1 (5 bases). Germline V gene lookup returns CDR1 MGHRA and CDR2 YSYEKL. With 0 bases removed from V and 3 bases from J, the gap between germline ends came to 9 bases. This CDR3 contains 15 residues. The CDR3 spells CASSQEGVYNQPQHF. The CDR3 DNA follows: TGCGCCAGCAGCCAAGAAGGGGTCTACAATCAGCCCCAGCATTTT.

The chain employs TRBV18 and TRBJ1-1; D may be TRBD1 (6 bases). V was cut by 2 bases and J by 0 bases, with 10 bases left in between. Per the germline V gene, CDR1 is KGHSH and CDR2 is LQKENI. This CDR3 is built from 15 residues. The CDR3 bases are TGTGCCAGCTCACCAGTCACAGGGATGAACACTGAAGCTTTCTTT. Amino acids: CASSPVTGMNTEAFF.

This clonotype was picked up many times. CDR3 sequence: CASSLKREYEQYF. CDR3 DNA sequence: TGTGCCAGCAGCCTCAAGCGGGAGTACGAGCAGTACTTC. This chain uses TRBV13 with TRBJ2-7, with 8 bases identical to TRBD2. V was pared by 5 bases and J by 4 bases, with 4 bases of the junction left unmatched. The CDR3 length is 13 residues. Germline values: CDR1 PRHDT, CDR2 FYEKMQ (reference sequence).

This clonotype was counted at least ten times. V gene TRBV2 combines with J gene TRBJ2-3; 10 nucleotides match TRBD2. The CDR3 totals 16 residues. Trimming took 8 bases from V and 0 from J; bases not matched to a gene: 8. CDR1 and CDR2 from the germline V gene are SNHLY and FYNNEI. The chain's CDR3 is CASGAETSGSTDTQYF. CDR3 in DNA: TGTGCCAGCGGCGCCGAGACTAGCGGGAGCACAGATACGCAGTATTTT.

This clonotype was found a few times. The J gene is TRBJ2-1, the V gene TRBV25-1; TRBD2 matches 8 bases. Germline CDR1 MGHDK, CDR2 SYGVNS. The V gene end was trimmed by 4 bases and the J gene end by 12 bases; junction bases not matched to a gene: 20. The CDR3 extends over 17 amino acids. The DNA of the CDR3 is TGTGCCAGCAGTGGTACGGCGGGAGGAGCTCTCTTGGTTGGGCAGTTCTTC. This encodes CASSGTAGGALLVGQFF.

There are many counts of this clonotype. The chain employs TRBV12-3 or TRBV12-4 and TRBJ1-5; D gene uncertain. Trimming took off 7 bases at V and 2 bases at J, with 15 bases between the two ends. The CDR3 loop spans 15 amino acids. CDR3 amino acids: CASTPGPGGNQPQHF. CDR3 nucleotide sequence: TGTGCCAGCACCCCAGGCCCGGGAGGCAATCAGCCCCAGCATTTT.

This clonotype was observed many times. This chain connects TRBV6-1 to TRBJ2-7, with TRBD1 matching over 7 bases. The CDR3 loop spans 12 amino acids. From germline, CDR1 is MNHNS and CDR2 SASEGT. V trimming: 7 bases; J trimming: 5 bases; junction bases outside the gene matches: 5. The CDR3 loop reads CASNTDRDEQYF. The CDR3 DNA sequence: TGTGCCAGCAATACCGACAGGGACGAGCAGTACTTC.

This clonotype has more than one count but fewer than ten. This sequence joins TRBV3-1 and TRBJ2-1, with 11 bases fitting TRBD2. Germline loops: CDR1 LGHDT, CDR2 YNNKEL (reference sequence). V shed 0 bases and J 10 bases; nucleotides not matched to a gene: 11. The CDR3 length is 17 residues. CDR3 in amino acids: CASSQDTGLAGLVEQFF. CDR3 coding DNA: TGTGCCAGCAGCCAAGACACTGGACTAGCGGGTCTGGTGGAGCAGTTCTTC.

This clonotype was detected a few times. CDR3 DNA sequence: TGTGCCAGCTCGTTGGCGGGATGGAACAATGAGCAGTTCTTC. Translation gives CASSLAGWNNEQFF. This chain joins TRBV25-1 and TRBJ2-1, with D maybe TRBD2 (6 bases). This CDR3 is built from 14 residues. V dropped 8 bases and J dropped 5 bases, with 16 bases sitting between them. Germline-derived CDR1 and CDR2 are MGHDK and SYGVNS.

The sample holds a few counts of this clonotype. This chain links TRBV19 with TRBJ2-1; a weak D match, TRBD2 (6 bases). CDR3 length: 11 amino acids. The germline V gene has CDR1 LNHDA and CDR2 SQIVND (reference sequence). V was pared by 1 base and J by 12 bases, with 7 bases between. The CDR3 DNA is TGTGCCAGTAGTATAGGGGGGGTGCAGTTCTTC. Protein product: CASSIGGVQFF.

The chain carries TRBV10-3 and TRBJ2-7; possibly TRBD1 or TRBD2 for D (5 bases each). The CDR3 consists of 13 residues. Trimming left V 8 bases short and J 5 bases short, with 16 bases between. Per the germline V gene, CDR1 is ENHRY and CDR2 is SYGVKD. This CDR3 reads CAIGRQGAHEQYF. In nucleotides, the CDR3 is TGTGCCATCGGCCGGCAGGGAGCCCACGAGCAGTACTTC.

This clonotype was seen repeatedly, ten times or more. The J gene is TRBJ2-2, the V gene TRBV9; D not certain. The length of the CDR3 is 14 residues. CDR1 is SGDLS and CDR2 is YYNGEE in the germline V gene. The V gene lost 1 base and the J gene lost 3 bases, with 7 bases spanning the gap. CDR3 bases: TGTGCCAGCAGCGTAATAATTGACACCGGGGAGCTGTTTTTT. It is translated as CASSVIIDTGELFF.

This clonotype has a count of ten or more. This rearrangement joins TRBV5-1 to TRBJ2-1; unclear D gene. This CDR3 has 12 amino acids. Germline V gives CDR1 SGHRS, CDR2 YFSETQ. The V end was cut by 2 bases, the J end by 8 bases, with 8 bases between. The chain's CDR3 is CASSLDHHEQFF. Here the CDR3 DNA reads TGCGCCAGCAGCTTAGATCATCATGAGCAGTTCTTC.